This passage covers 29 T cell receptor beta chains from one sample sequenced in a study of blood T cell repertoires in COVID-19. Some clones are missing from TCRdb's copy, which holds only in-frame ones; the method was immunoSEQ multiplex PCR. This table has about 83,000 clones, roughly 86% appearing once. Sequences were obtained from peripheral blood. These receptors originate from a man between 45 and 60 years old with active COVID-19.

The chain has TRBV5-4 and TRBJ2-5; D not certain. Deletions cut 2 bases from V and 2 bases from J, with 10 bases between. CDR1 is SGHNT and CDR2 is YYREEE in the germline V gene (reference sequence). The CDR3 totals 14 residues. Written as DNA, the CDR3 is TGTGCCAGCAGCTTCAGGCGAGAACAAGAGACCCAGTACTTC. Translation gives CASSFRREQETQYF.

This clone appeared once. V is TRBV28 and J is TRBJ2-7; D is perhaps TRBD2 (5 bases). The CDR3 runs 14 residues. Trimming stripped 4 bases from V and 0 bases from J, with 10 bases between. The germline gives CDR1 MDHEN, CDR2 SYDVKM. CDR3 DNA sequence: TGTGCCAGCAGTTACAGAGGGCACTCCTACGAGCAGTACTTC. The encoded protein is CASSYRGHSYEQYF.

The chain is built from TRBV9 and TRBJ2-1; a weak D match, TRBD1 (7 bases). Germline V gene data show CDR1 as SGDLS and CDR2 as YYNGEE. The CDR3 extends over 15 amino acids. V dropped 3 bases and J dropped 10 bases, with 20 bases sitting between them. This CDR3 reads CASSARGTDQWEQFF. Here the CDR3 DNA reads TGTGCCAGCAGCGCCCGCGGGACAGATCAGTGGGAGCAGTTCTTC.

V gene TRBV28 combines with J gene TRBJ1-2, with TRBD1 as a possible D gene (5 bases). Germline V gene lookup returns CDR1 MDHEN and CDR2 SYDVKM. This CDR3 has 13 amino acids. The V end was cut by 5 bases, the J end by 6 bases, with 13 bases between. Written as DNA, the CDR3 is TGTGCCAGCAGTCTCTACCGGGGGGATGGCTACACCTTC. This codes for CASSLYRGDGYTF.

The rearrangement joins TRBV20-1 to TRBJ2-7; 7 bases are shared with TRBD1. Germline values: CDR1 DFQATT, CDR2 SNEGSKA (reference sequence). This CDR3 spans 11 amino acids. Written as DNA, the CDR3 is TGCACCCTTGGGGACAGATACGAGCAGTACTTC. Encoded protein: CTLGDRYEQYF.

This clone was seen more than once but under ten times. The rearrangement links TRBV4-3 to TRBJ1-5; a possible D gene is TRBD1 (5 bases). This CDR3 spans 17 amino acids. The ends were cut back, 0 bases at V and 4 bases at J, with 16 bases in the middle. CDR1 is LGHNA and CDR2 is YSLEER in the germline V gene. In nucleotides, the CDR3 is TGCGCCAGCAGCCAAGACTGGGGGGTTGTGGGGAATCAGCCCCAGCATTTT. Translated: CASSQDWGVVGNQPQHF.

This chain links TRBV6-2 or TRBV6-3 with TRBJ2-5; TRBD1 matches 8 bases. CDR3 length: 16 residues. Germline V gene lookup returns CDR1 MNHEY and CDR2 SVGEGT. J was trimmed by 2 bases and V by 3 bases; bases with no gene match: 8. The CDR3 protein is CASSYGHRGEQETQYF. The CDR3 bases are TGTGCCAGCAGTTATGGCCACAGGGGGGAGCAAGAGACCCAGTACTTC.

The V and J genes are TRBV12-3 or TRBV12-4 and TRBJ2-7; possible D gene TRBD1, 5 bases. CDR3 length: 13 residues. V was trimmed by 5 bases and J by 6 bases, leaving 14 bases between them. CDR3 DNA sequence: TGTGCCAGCAGTCCGCAACAGGCCGGCGAGCAGTACTTC. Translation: CASSPQQAGEQYF.

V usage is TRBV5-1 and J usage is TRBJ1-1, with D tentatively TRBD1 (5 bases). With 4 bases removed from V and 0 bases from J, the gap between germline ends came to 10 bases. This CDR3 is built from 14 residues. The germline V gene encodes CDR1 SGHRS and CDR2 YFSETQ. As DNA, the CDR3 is TGCGCCAGCAGCCCGGGGGGAATGAACACTGAAGCTTTCTTT. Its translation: CASSPGGMNTEAFF.

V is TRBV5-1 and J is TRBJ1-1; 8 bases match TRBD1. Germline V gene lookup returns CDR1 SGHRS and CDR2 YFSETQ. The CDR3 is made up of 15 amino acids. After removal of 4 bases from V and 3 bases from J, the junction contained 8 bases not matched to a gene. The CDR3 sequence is CASSTQGAGDTEAFF. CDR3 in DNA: TGCGCCAGCAGCACCCAGGGGGCCGGGGACACTGAAGCTTTCTTT.

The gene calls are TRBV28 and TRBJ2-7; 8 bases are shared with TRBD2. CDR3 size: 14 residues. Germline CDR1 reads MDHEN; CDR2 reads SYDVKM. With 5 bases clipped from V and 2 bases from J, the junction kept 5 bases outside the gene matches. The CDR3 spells CASSLRGGTYEQYF. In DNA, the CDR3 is TGTGCCAGCAGTCTTCGCGGGGGGACCTACGAGCAGTACTTC.

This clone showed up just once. This CDR3 is CASSFGTAGERAFF. Written as DNA, the CDR3 is TGTGCCAGCAGTTTCGGGACTGCGGGGGAAAGAGCTTTCTTT. The genes are TRBV2 and TRBJ1-1; possible D gene TRBD1, 5 bases. In germline, CDR1 is SNHLY, CDR2 FYNNEI. With 5 bases removed from V and 10 bases from J, the gap between germline ends came to 20 bases. The CDR3 has 14 amino acids.

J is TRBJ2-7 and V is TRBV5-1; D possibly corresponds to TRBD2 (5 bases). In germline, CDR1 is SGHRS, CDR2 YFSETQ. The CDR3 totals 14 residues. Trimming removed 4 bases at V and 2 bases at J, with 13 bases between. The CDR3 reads CASSTSQSPYEQYF. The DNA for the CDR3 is TGCGCCAGCAGCACTAGTCAAAGCCCCTACGAGCAGTACTTC.

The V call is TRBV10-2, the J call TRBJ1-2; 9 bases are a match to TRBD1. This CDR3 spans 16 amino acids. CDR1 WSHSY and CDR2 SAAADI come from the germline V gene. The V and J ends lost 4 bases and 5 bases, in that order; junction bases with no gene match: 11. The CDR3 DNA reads TGCGCCAGCAGTGGAGGGACGACAGGGGGGCAATATGGCTACACCTTC. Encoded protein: CASSGGTTGGQYGYTF.

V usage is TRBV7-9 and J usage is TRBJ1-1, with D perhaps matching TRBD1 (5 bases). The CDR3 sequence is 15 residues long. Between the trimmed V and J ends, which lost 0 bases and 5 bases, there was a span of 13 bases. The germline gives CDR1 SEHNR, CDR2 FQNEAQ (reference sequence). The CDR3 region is CASSLAWGEGTEAFF. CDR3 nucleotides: TGTGCCAGCAGCTTAGCGTGGGGGGAGGGGACTGAAGCTTTCTTT.

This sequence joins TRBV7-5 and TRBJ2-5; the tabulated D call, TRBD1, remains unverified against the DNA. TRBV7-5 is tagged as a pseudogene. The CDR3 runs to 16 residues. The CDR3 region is CVRRNRDKLLQETQYF. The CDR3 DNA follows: TGTGTCAGAAGGAACCGGGACAAACTACTTCAAGAGACCCAGTACTTC.

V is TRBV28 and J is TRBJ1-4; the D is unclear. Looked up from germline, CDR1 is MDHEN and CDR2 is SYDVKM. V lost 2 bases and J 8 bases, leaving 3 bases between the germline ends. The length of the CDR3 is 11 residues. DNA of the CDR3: TGTGCCAGCAGTTTAAGCGAAAAACTGTTTTTT. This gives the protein CASSLSEKLFF.

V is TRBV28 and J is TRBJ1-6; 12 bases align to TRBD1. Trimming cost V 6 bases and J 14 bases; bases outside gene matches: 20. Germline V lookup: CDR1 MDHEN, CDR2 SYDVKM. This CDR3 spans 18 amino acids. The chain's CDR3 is CASRFFGTGGSYNWALHF. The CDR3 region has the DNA TGTGCCAGCAGATTTTTCGGGACAGGGGGCTCTTATAATTGGGCCCTCCACTTT.

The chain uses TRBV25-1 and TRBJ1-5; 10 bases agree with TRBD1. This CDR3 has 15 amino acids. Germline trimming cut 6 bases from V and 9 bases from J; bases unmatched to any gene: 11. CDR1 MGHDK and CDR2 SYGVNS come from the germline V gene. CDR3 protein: CASRGTGTGAGPQHF. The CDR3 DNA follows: TGTGCCAGCAGGGGGACCGGGACAGGGGCCGGGCCCCAGCATTTT. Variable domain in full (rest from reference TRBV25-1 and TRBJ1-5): EADIYQTPRYLVIGTGKKITLECSQTMGHDKMYWYQQDPGMELHLIHYSYGVNSTEKGDLSSESTVSRIRTEHFPLTLESARPSHTSQYLCASRGTGTGAGPQHFGDGTRLSIL.

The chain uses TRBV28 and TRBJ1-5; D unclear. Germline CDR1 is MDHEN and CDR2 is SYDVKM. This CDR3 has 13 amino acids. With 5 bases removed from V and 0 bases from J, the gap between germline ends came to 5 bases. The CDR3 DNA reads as TGTGCCAGCAGTCTGAGTAGCAATCAGCCCCAGCATTTT. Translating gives CASSLSSNQPQHF.

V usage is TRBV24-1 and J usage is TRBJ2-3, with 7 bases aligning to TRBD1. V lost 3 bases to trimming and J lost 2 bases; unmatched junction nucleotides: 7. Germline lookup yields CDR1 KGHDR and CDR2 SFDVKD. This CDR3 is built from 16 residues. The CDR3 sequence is CATSDPLTGYTDTQYF. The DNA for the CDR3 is TGTGCCACCAGTGATCCCTTGACAGGGTACACAGATACGCAGTATTTT.

This CDR3 is CASSPQGGSTEAFF. The CDR3 nucleotides are TGTGCCAGCAGCCCACAGGGGGGGAGCACTGAAGCTTTCTTT. This chain uses TRBV27 with TRBJ1-1; 8 positions match TRBD1. The germline V gene has CDR1 MNHEY and CDR2 SMNVEV (reference sequence). The CDR3 runs 14 residues. Losses at the gene ends were 6 bases for V and 4 bases for J; bases not matched to a gene: 7.

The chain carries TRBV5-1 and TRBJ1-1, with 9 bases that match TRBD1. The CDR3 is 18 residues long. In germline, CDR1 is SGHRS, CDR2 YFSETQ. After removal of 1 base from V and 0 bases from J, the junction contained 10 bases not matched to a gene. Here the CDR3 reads CASSLPLPGQGLNTEAFF. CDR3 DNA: TGCGCCAGCAGCTTGCCGTTGCCGGGACAGGGCCTGAACACTGAAGCTTTCTTT.

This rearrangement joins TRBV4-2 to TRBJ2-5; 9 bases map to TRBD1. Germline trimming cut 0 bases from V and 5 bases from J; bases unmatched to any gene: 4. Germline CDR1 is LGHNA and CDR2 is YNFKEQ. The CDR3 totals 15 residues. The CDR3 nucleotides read TGTGCCAGCAGCCAAGAGTACAGGGGGCTCGAGACCCAGTACTTC. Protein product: CASSQEYRGLETQYF.

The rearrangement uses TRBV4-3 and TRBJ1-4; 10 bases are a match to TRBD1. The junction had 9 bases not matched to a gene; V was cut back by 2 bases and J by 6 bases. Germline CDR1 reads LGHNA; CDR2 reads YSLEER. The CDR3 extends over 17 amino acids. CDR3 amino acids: CASSQRITGTGDEKLFF. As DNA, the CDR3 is TGCGCCAGCAGCCAACGAATAACGGGGACAGGGGATGAAAAACTGTTTTTT.

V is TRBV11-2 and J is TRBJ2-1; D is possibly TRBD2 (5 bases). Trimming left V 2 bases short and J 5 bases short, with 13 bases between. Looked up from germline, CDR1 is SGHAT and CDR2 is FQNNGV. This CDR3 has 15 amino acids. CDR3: CASSLMAAGDNEQFF. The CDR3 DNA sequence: TGTGCCAGCAGCTTAATGGCGGCCGGGGACAATGAGCAGTTCTTC.

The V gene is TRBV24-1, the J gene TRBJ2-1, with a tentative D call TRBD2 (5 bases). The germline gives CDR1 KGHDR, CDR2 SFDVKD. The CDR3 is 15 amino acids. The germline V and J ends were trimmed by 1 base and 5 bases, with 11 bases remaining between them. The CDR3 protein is CATSDFGVIDNEQFF. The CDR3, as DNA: TGTGCCACCAGTGATTTCGGGGTGATCGACAATGAGCAGTTCTTC.

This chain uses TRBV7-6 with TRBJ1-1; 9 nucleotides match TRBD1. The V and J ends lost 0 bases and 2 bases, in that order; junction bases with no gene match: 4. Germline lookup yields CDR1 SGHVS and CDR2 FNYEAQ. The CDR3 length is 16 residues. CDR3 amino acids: CASSLAGTGTNTEAFF. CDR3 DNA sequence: TGTGCCAGCAGCTTAGCGGGGACAGGGACCAACACTGAAGCTTTCTTT.

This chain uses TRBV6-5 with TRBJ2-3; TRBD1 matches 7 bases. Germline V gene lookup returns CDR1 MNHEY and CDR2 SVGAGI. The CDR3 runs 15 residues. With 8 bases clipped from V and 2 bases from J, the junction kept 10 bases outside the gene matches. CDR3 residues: CASSRGGGHTDTQYF. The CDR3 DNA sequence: TGTGCCAGCTCTCGAGGGGGCGGACACACAGATACGCAGTATTTT.